The 29 T cell receptor beta chains given below trace back to one sample, sequenced in a study of T cell changes during pregnancy in multiple sclerosis. Clones were read by immunoSEQ multiplex PCR, and TCRdb kept only the in-frame ones, dropping some. Of 55,000 to 80,000 clones detected, approximately 87% appear once; the ten largest clones hold more than 9%. Sequenced here: peripheral blood, sampled after pregnancy. These receptors were obtained from a female donor in good health, enrolled as a control in a pregnancy study.

This chain uses TRBV7-6 with TRBJ2-7; D is possibly TRBD2 (5 bases). CDR1 and CDR2 (germline): SGHVS, FNYEAQ. V lost 4 bases, J lost 0 bases, and 13 bases lay in between. The CDR3 contains 15 residues. CDR3 residues: CASSSGAGLSYEQYF. As DNA, the CDR3 is TGTGCCAGCAGCTCCGGTGCCGGACTCTCCTACGAGCAGTACTTC.

This chain joins TRBV6-1 and TRBJ2-7; the D gene is possibly TRBD1 (6 bases). Germline V lookup: CDR1 MNHNS, CDR2 SASEGT. Trimming shortened V by 1 base and J by 3 bases, and 10 bases separated the two germline ends. The CDR3 spans 14 residues. CDR3 region: CASSEGQVLYEQYF. In DNA form, the CDR3 reads TGTGCCAGCAGTGAAGGACAGGTTCTCTACGAGCAGTACTTC.

The chain couples TRBV19 to TRBJ2-1; TRBD1 is a possible D gene (5 bases). With 3 bases removed from V and 0 bases from J, the gap between germline ends came to 9 bases. Germline V lookup: CDR1 LNHDA, CDR2 SQIVND (reference sequence). This CDR3 comprises 15 residues. This CDR3 is CASSMDISSYNEQFF. The CDR3 nucleotides are TGTGCCAGTAGTATGGACATCTCCTCCTACAATGAGCAGTTCTTC.

The chain carries TRBV18 and TRBJ1-1; maybe TRBD1 (5 bases). V was trimmed by 7 bases and J by 6 bases, leaving 18 bases between them. There are 14 residues in the CDR3. CDR1 is KGHSH and CDR2 is LQKENI in the germline V gene. CDR3 nucleotides: TGTGCCAGCTGTCTACAGGTGTCGTCCGCTGAAGCTTTCTTT. This encodes CASCLQVSSAEAFF.

The CDR3 reads CASRNLAGGPSGELFF. The CDR3 DNA sequence: TGTGCCAGCAGGAATCTAGCGGGAGGGCCTTCCGGGGAGCTGTTTTTT. V usage is TRBV27 and J usage is TRBJ2-2, with 12 bases matching TRBD2. The J segment lost 6 bases and the V segment lost 6 bases, leaving 8 bases of the junction unmatched. Germline V lookup: CDR1 MNHEY, CDR2 SMNVEV (reference sequence). The CDR3 is 16 residues long.

The chain employs TRBV28 and TRBJ2-5; TRBD1 matches 11 bases. Germline CDR1 is MDHEN and CDR2 is SYDVKM. The CDR3 is 15 amino acids. The trim removed 6 bases at V and 2 bases at J, leaving 5 bases unmatched. The CDR3 is CASSPGTGGQETQYF. For the CDR3, the DNA is TGTGCCAGCAGCCCCGGGACAGGGGGGCAAGAGACCCAGTACTTC.

The gene calls are TRBV7-2 and TRBJ2-1, with D possibly TRBD2 on 6 matching bases. Trimming took off 1 base at V and 4 bases at J, with 14 bases between the two ends. Germline V gives CDR1 SGHTA, CDR2 FQGNSA. This CDR3 comprises 16 residues. CDR3 coding DNA: TGTGCCAGCAGCTTAGTGGGGGGTAGCGGTTACAATGAGCAGTTCTTC. Translating it yields CASSLVGGSGYNEQFF.

This chain uses TRBV2 with TRBJ2-7, with 11 bases matching TRBD2. Germline V gene sequence: CDR1 SNHLY, CDR2 FYNNEI. There are 17 residues in the CDR3. V shed 4 bases, J shed 0 bases, and the junction held 8 bases outside the gene matches. The CDR3 region has the DNA TGTGCCAGCAGTGTAGCGGGAGGGACGAAGAGCTCCTACGAGCAGTACTTC. This codes for CASSVAGGTKSSYEQYF.

The rearrangement links TRBV5-4 to TRBJ2-7, with TRBD1 matching over 9 bases. The CDR3 extends over 15 amino acids. The germline CDR1 and CDR2 sequences are SGHNT and YYREEE (reference sequence). Germline trimming cut 1 base from V and 0 bases from J; bases unmatched to any gene: 2. The CDR3 here is CASSLRQGDSYEQYF. CDR3 DNA sequence: TGTGCCAGCAGCTTGAGACAGGGGGACTCCTACGAGCAGTACTTC.

The chain joins TRBV29-1 to TRBJ1-1; 8 bases are shared with TRBD1. CDR1 SQVTM and CDR2 ANQGSEA come from the germline V gene. This CDR3 region has 14 residues. The V segment lost 8 bases and the J segment 6 bases; nucleotides outside the gene matches: 14. CDR3: CSFRGRDRSPEAFF. The CDR3 nucleotides read TGCAGCTTTCGTGGAAGGGACAGGTCGCCTGAAGCTTTCTTT.

The chain uses TRBV18 and TRBJ1-2; 10 bases match TRBD1. Germline V gene lookup returns CDR1 KGHSH and CDR2 LQKENI. With 2 bases clipped from V and 8 bases from J, the junction kept 5 bases outside the gene matches. The CDR3 runs 14 residues. As DNA, the CDR3 is TGTGCCAGCTCACCAAGACAGGGGGCGACCGGCTACACCTTC. This sequence encodes CASSPRQGATGYTF. The entire variable domain, with the rest obtained from reference TRBV18 and TRBJ1-2, is as follows: NAGVMQNPRHLVRRRGQEARLRCSPMKGHSHVYWYRQLPEEGLKFMVYLQKENIIDESGMPKERFSAEFPKEGPSILRIQQVVRGDSAAYFCASSPRQGATGYTFGSGTRLTVV.

This clone occurred once. The CDR3: CASSLTPWGGALNGYTF. The CDR3 coding sequence is TGTGCCAGCAGCTTGACGCCCTGGGGGGGGGCGCTAAATGGCTACACCTTC. The chain joins TRBV5-6 to TRBJ1-2; D is perhaps TRBD1 (6 bases). Germline-derived CDR1 and CDR2 are SGHDT and YYEEEE. Trimming stripped 1 base from V and 6 bases from J, with 22 bases between. This CDR3 is built from 17 residues.

This chain uses TRBV5-1 with TRBJ2-7; 8 positions match TRBD2. The CDR3 spans 16 residues. The V and J ends lost 4 bases and 6 bases, in that order; junction bases with no gene match: 15. The germline V gene encodes CDR1 SGHRS and CDR2 YFSETQ. The CDR3 DNA reads TGCGCCAGCAGCCCGCCCGGGGAGCGGGAGAGGCTCGAGCAGTACTTC. As protein: CASSPPGERERLEQYF.

As DNA, the CDR3 is TGTGCCAGCAGCTCCGCCCGATCCGGTGAGAAAGAGACCCAGTACTTC. This encodes CASSSARSGEKETQYF. The rearrangement joins TRBV5-4 to TRBJ2-5; D is ambiguous. V shed 3 bases and J shed 3 bases, with 18 bases lying between them. Germline values: CDR1 SGHNT, CDR2 YYREEE (reference sequence). The CDR3 extends over 16 amino acids.

The rearrangement joins TRBV6-5 to TRBJ1-2; D is unclear. Trimming pared 5 bases from V and 8 bases from J, leaving 21 bases between. CDR1 MNHEY and CDR2 SVGAGI come from the germline V gene. This CDR3 region has 15 residues. CDR3 nucleotides: TGTGCCAGCAGTCAATCCCTGGAGGCCGTTAGAGGCTACACCTTC. This encodes CASSQSLEAVRGYTF.

V and J are TRBV5-1 and TRBJ2-7; D is possibly TRBD1 (6 bases). This CDR3 is built from 12 residues. Germline values: CDR1 SGHRS, CDR2 YFSETQ. The V end lost 3 bases, the J end lost 2 bases, and 6 bases lay between the germline ends. The CDR3, as DNA: TGCGCCAGCAGCTGGGACACCTACGAGCAGTACTTC. Translation gives CASSWDTYEQYF.

The gene calls are TRBV4-1 and TRBJ2-7; TRBD1 aligns across 7 bases. V gave up 0 bases and J gave up 3 bases; unmatched junction bases: 5. The CDR3 sequence is 15 residues long. Germline lookup yields CDR1 MGHRA and CDR2 YSYEKL. CDR3 bases: TGCGCCAGCAGCCAAGAACGACAGGGATACTACGAGCAGTACTTC. The encoded protein is CASSQERQGYYEQYF.

This chain's CDR3 is CSVEVMAGQTKETQYF. In DNA, the CDR3 is TGCAGCGTTGAAGTGATGGCAGGACAGACAAAAGAGACCCAGTACTTC. V gene TRBV29-1 combines with J gene TRBJ2-5, with D perhaps matching TRBD1 (6 bases). The ends were cut back, 1 base at V and 3 bases at J, with 18 bases in the middle. This CDR3 has 16 residues. Germline values: CDR1 SQVTM, CDR2 ANQGSEA.

In DNA form, the CDR3 reads TGTGCCAGCGGACTCTACGCAGATACGCAGTATTTT. Translated: CASGLYADTQYF. V gene TRBV2 combines with J gene TRBJ2-3; D is possibly TRBD2 (5 bases). Germline V lookup: CDR1 SNHLY, CDR2 FYNNEI. This CDR3 comprises 12 residues. Trimming shortened V by 8 bases and J by 4 bases, and 10 bases separated the two germline ends.

This chain links TRBV5-4 with TRBJ1-6; 11 bases agree with TRBD1. The trim removed 4 bases at V and 9 bases at J, leaving 6 bases unmatched. Germline V lookup: CDR1 SGHNT, CDR2 YYREEE (reference sequence). The CDR3 spans 15 residues. The DNA for the CDR3 is TGTGCCAGCAGCCGGACAGGGGGCAGAACTTCACCCCTCCACTTT. Encoded protein: CASSRTGGRTSPLHF. Complete variable domain (other parts from reference TRBV5-4 and TRBJ1-6): ETGVTQSPTHLIKTRGQQVTLRCSSQSGHNTVSWYQQALGQGPQFIFQYYREEENGRGNFPPRFSGLQFPNYSSELNVNALELDDSALYLCASSRTGGRTSPLHFGNGTRLTVT.

This chain uses TRBV30 with TRBJ1-3; D gene ambiguous. V shed 4 bases and J shed 1 base, with 5 bases lying between them. Germline V gene lookup returns CDR1 GTSNPN and CDR2 SVGIG (reference sequence). CDR3 length equals 12 residues. CDR3 coding DNA: TGTGCCTGGAAACAGTCTGGAAACACCATATATTTT. Translating it yields CAWKQSGNTIYF.

This chain links TRBV19 with TRBJ1-4, with D maybe TRBD1 (6 bases). V lost 2 bases to trimming and J lost 8 bases, with 18 bases between them. The CDR3 runs to 16 residues. The germline V gene has CDR1 LNHDA and CDR2 SQIVND (reference sequence). The CDR3 nucleotides are TGTGCCAGTAGTATATCGTCGGGGGGCTTTTACGAAAAACTGTTTTTT. This codes for CASSISSGGFYEKLFF.

This chain links TRBV4-3 with TRBJ1-1; D ambiguous. CDR3 length: 13 amino acids. The V gene lost 1 base and the J gene lost 0 bases, with 3 bases spanning the gap. Germline V gene data show CDR1 as LGHNA and CDR2 as YSLEER. The CDR3 nucleotides are TGCGCCAGCAGCCAAGTAATGAACACTGAAGCTTTCTTT. Its protein product is CASSQVMNTEAFF.

The chain employs TRBV28 and TRBJ2-3, with 9 bases lining up with TRBD2. CDR3 size: 14 residues. Germline V lookup: CDR1 MDHEN, CDR2 SYDVKM. J lost 0 bases, V lost 5 bases, and 0 bases had no gene match. The CDR3: CASSTSGSTDTQYF. Written as DNA, the CDR3 is TGTGCCAGCAGTACTAGCGGGAGCACAGATACGCAGTATTTT.

This chain joins TRBV6-4 and TRBJ2-7; 7 positions match TRBD1. With V trimmed by 9 bases and J by 2 bases, 13 bases remained unmatched. The CDR3 sequence is 15 residues long. The germline V gene has CDR1 MRHNA and CDR2 SNTAGT. The CDR3 loop is CARITGELQAYEQYF. CDR3 in DNA: TGTGCCAGAATTACAGGGGAACTCCAAGCCTACGAGCAGTACTTC.

The chain joins TRBV5-1 to TRBJ1-1, with D unclear. Germline CDR1 reads SGHRS; CDR2 reads YFSETQ. The CDR3 contains 16 residues. Trimming shortened V by 1 base and J by 3 bases, and 16 bases separated the two germline ends. CDR3 residues: CASSLSVRPQDTEAFF. CDR3 nucleotide sequence: TGCGCCAGCAGCTTGTCCGTCAGGCCCCAGGACACTGAAGCTTTCTTT.

V gene TRBV5-1 combines with J gene TRBJ2-7; unclear D gene. CDR1 SGHRS and CDR2 YFSETQ come from the germline V gene. The CDR3 covers 12 residues. Trimming took off 6 bases at V and 2 bases at J, with 9 bases between the two ends. The CDR3 spells CASTAQTYEQYF. CDR3 DNA: TGCGCCAGCACCGCCCAGACCTACGAGCAGTACTTC.

This clone was seen only a few times. V is TRBV14 and J is TRBJ1-4, with D possibly matching TRBD1 (6 bases). The CDR3 has 13 residues. The germline V and J ends were trimmed by 6 bases and 7 bases, with 12 bases remaining between them. CDR1 and CDR2 from the germline V gene are SGHDN and FVKESK. CDR3 loop: CASRIRGSEKLFF. The CDR3 DNA reads as TGTGCCAGCAGAATCAGGGGTAGTGAAAAACTGTTTTTT.

The rearrangement joins TRBV6-5 to TRBJ2-7; 9 bases agree with TRBD1. This CDR3 region has 16 residues. The germline gives CDR1 MNHEY, CDR2 SVGAGI. The V gene end was trimmed by 2 bases and the J gene end by 2 bases; junction bases not matched to a gene: 7. DNA of the CDR3: TGTGCCAGCAGTTACGGGGCCGGGACAGGGACCTACGAGCAGTACTTC. Encoded protein: CASSYGAGTGTYEQYF.